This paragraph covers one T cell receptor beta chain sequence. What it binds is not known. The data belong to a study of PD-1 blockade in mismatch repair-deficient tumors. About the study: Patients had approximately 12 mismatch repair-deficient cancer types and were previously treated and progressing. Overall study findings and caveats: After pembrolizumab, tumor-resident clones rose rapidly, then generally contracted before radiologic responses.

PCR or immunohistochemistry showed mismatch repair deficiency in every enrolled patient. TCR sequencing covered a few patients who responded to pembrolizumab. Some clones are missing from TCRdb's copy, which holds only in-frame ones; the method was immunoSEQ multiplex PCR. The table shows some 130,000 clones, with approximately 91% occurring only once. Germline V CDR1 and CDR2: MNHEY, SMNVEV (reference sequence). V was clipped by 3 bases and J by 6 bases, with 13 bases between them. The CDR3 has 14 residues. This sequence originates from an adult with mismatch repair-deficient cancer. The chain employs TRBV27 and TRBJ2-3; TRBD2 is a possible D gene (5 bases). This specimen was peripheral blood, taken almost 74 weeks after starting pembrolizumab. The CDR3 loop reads CASSFSENADTQYF. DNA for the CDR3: TGTGCCAGCAGTTTTAGCGAAAACGCGGATACGCAGTATTTT.